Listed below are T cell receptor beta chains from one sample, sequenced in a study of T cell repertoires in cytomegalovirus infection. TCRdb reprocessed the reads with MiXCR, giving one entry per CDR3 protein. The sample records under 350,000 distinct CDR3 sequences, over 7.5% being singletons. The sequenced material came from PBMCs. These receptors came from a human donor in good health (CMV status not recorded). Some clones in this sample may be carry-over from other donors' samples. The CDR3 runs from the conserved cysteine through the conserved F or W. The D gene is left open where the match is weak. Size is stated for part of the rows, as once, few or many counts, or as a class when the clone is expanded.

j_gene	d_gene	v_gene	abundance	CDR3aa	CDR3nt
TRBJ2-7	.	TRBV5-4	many	CASREETVGGPDEQYF	TGTGCCAGCAGGGAAGAAACGGTGGGGGGGCCAGACGAGCAGTACTTC
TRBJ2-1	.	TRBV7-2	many	CASSLGGGPAYNEQFF	TGTGCCAGCAGCTTAGGTGGCGGCCCAGCCTACAATGAGCAGTTCTTC
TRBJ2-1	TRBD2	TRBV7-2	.	CASSRTSGSTYEQFF	TGTGCCAGCAGCCGTACTAGCGGGAGTACCTATGAGCAGTTCTTC
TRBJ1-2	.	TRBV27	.	CASSKGHYGYTF	TGTGCCAGCAGTAAGGGGCACTATGGCTACACCTTC
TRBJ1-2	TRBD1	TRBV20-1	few	CSASPDRVGGYTF	TGCAGTGCTTCTCCCGACAGGGTGGGCGGCTACACCTTC
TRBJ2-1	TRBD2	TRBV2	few	CASSTHSGGANNEQFF	TGTGCCAGCAGTACCCATAGCGGGGGGGCAAACAATGAGCAGTTCTTC
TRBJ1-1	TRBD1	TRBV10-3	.	CAIRPTGSNTEAFF	TGTGCCATCAGACCGACAGGGAGTAACACTGAAGCTTTCTTT
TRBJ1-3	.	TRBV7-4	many	CASSPTGTYGNTIYF	TGTGCCAGCAGTCCAACCGGGACATATGGAAACACCATATATTTT
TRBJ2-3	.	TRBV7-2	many	CASSYAAYTDTQYF	TGTGCCAGCAGCTACGCAGCGTACACAGATACGCAGTATTTT
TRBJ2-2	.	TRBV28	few	CASRLRGAGELFF	TGTGCCAGCAGGTTAAGAGGGGCCGGGGAGCTGTTTTTT
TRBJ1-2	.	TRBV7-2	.	CASSPSGGGRNYGYTF	TGTGCCAGCAGCCCGAGTGGGGGGGGTCGGAACTATGGCTACACCTTC
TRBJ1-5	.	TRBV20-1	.	CSAFGGRGDQPQHF	TGCAGTGCTTTTGGGGGCAGGGGAGATCAGCCCCAGCATTTT
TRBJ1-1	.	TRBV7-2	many	CASSLETHTEAFF	TGTGCCAGCAGCTTAGAGACGCACACTGAAGCTTTCTTT
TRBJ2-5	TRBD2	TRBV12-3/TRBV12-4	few	CASSLQDVGGETQYF	TGTGCCAGCAGTTTACAGGACGTGGGGGGGGAGACCCAGTACTTC
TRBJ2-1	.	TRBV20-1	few	CSAPFTPMGFNEQFF	TGCAGTGCTCCATTTACCCCCATGGGGTTCAATGAGCAGTTCTTC
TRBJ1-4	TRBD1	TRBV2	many	CASSRDRGPNEKLFF	TGTGCCAGCAGTCGAGACAGGGGGCCTAATGAAAAACTGTTTTTT
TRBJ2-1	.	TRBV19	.	CASTPGILYNEQFF	TGTGCCAGCACCCCAGGGATATTATACAATGAGCAGTTCTTC
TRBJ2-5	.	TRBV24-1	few	CATSDSGAPQETQYF	TGTGCCACCAGTGACTCAGGAGCTCCCCAAGAGACCCAGTACTTC
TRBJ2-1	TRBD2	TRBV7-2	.	CASSFSGEMRNDQFF	TGTGCCAGCAGCTTTAGCGGGGAAATGAGAAACGACCAGTTCTTC
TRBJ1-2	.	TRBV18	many	CASSPPTESYGYTF	TGTGCCAGCTCACCACCCACAGAATCCTATGGCTACACCTTC
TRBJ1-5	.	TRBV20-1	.	CSASPPRSRGSNQPQHF	TGCAGTGCTAGCCCCCCTCGGTCCCGGGGAAGCAATCAGCCCCAGCATTTT
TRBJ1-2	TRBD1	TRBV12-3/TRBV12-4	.	CASSETGGTYGYTF	TGTGCCAGCAGCGAGACAGGGGGCACCTATGGCTACACCTTC
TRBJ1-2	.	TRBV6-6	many	CASSYSRDPNYGYTF	TGTGCCAGCAGTTACTCCCGGGACCCTAACTATGGCTACACCTTC
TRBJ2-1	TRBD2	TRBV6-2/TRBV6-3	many	CASSREAWEGRNEQFF	TGTGCCAGCAGTCGGGAGGCGTGGGAGGGCCGCAATGAGCAGTTCTTC
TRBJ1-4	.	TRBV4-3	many	CASSQEGFQGTREKLFF	TGCGCCAGCAGCCAAGAGGGGTTCCAGGGGACACGCGAAAAACTGTTTTTT
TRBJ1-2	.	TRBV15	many	CATSTEGGHYGYTF	TGTGCCACCAGCACAGAAGGTGGCCACTATGGCTACACCTTC
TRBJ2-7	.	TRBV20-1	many	CSARDLSLKRDEQYF	TGCAGTGCTAGAGATCTCTCCCTCAAGCGCGACGAGCAGTACTTC
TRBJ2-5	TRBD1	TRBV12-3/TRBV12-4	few	CASAEGQGVQETQYF	TGTGCCAGCGCCGAGGGACAGGGGGTTCAAGAGACCCAGTACTTC
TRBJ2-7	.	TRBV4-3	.	CASSPASARGEQYF	TGCGCCAGCAGCCCAGCCTCCGCCCGGGGGGAGCAGTACTTC
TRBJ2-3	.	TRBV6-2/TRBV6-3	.	CASRRTGRLDTQYF	TGTGCCAGCAGAAGGACCGGTCGTTTGGATACGCAGTATTTT
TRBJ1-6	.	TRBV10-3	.	CAISSKERQGPNSPLHF	TGTGCCATCAGCTCCAAGGAGCGGCAAGGACCTAATTCACCCCTCCACTTT
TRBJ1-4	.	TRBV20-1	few	CSAGGGGAGEKLFF	TGCAGTGCTGGAGGGGGGGGGGCCGGTGAAAAACTGTTTTTT
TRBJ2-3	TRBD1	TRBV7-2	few	CASSLAGTVVTDTQYF	TGTGCCAGCAGCTTAGCTGGGACAGTAGTCACAGATACGCAGTATTTT
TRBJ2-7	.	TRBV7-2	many	CASSTLPQGVYEQYF	TGTGCCAGCAGCACATTACCCCAGGGCGTCTACGAGCAGTACTTC
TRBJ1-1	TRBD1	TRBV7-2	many	CASSLVNRGGYTEAFF	TGTGCCAGCAGCTTAGTAAACAGGGGTGGGTACACTGAAGCTTTCTTT
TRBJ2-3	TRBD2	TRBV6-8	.	CASRSGGPGTDTQYF	TGTGCCAGCAGGTCGGGGGGGCCGGGCACAGATACGCAGTATTTT
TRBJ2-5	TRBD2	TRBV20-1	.	CSAKKRGWQETQYF	TGCAGTGCTAAGAAGCGGGGGTGGCAAGAGACCCAGTACTTC
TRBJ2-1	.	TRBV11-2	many	CASSRRGGGLNEQFF	TGTGCCAGCAGCCGGCGCGGGGGCGGGTTAAATGAGCAGTTCTTC
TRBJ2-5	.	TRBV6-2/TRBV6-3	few	CASGGGSGTQYF	TGTGCCTCCGGCGGGGGCTCGGGGACCCAGTACTTC
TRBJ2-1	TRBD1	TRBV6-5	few	CASSYRGAGTGAPFEQFF	TGTGCCAGCAGTTATCGTGGGGCCGGGACAGGGGCCCCGTTTGAGCAGTTCTTC
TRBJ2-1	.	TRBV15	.	CATSRDRGVGNEQFF	TGTGCCACCAGCAGAGATCGGGGAGTGGGCAATGAGCAGTTCTTC
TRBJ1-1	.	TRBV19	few	CASSPQRGTEAFF	TGTGCCAGTAGTCCCCAACGGGGGACTGAAGCTTTCTTT
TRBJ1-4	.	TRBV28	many	CASSLGPSANEKLFF	TGTGCCAGCAGTTTAGGGCCCTCGGCTAATGAAAAACTGTTTTTT
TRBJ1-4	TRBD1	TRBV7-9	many	CASSRSRTGGEKLFF	TGTGCCAGCAGCCGCAGCAGGACAGGGGGGGAAAAACTGTTTTTT
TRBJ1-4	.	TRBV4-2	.	CASSQDPGASNEKLFF	TGTGCCAGCAGCCAAGATCCCGGGGCCTCTAATGAAAAACTGTTTTTT
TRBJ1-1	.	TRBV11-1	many	CASQGYTEAFF	TGTGCCAGCCAGGGCTACACTGAAGCTTTCTTT
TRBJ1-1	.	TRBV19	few	CASSIRPSEAFF	TGTGCCAGTAGTATACGGCCCAGTGAAGCTTTCTTT
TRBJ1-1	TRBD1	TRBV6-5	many	CASSYSRGGGGGPEVTEAFF	TGTGCCAGCAGTTACTCAAGAGGAGGGGGCGGGGGCCCTGAGGTTACTGAAGCTTTCTTT
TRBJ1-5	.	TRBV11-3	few	CASSLRGKSNQPQHF	TGTGCCAGCAGCTTAAGGGGCAAGAGCAATCAGCCCCAGCATTTT
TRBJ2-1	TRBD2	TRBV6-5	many	CASSYSPSGEQFF	TGTGCCAGCAGTTACTCGCCTAGCGGTGAGCAGTTCTTC
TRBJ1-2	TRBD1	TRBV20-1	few	CSARRGQTIYGYTF	TGCAGTGCTAGGAGGGGACAGACGATCTATGGCTACACCTTC
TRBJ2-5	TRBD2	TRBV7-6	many	CASSLMATSGSGKTQYF	TGTGCCAGCAGCTTAATGGCGACTAGCGGGAGTGGGAAGACCCAGTACTTC
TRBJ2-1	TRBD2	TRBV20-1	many	CSASGTGTSGYNEQFF	TGCAGTGCTAGTGGAACCGGGACTAGCGGCTACAATGAGCAGTTCTTC